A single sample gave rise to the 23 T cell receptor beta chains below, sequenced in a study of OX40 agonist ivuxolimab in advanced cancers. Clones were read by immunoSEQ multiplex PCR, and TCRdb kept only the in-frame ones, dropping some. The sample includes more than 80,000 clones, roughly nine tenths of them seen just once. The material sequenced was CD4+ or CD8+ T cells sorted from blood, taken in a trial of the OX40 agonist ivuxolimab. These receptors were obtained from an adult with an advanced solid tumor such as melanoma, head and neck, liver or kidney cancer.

CDR3 bases: TGTGCCACCCTAGCAGGGATGAACACTGAAGCTTTCTTT. Translation: CATLAGMNTEAFF. The rearrangement links TRBV2 to TRBJ1-1, with D possibly matching TRBD1 (5 bases). Germline lookup yields CDR1 SNHLY and CDR2 FYNNEI. The V end was cut by 10 bases, the J end by 0 bases, with 12 bases between. This CDR3 is built from 13 residues.

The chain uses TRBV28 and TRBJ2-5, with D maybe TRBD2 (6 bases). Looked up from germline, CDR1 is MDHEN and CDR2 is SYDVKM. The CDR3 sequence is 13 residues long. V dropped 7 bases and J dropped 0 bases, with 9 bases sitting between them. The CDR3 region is CASNGGYQETQYF. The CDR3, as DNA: TGTGCCAGCAACGGGGGATACCAAGAGACCCAGTACTTC. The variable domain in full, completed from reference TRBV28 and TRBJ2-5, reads DVKVTQSSRYLVKRTGEKVFLECVQDMDHENMFWYRQDPGLGLRLIYFSYDVKMKEKGDIPEGYSVSREKKERFSLILESASTNQTSMYLCASNGGYQETQYFGPGTRLLVL.

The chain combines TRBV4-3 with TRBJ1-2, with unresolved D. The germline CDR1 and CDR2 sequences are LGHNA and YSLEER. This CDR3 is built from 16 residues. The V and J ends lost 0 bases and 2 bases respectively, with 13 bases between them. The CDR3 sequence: CASSQEFTVTNYGYTF. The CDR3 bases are TGCGCCAGCAGCCAAGAGTTTACGGTTACAAACTATGGCTACACCTTC.

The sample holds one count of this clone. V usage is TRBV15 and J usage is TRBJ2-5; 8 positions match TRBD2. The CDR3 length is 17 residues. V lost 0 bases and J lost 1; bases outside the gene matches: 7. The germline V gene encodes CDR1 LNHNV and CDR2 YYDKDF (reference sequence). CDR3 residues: CATSRDMLAGSQETQYF. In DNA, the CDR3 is TGTGCCACCAGCAGAGACATGTTAGCGGGAAGCCAAGAGACCCAGTACTTC.

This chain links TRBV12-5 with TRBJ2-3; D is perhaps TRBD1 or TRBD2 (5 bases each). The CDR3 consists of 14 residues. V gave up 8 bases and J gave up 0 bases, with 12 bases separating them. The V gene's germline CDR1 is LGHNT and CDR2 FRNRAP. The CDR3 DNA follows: TGTGCTAGTTCACGGGACCTGAGCACAGATACGCAGTATTTT. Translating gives CASSRDLSTDTQYF.

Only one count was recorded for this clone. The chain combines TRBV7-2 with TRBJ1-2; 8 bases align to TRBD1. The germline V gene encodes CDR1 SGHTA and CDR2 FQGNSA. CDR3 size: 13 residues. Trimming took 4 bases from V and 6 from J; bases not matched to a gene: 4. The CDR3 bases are TGTGCCAGCAGCTCTTACAGGGGGGATGGCTACACCTTC. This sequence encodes CASSSYRGDGYTF.

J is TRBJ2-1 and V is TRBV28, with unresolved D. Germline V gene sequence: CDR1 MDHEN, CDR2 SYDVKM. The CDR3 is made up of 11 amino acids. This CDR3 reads CAVGGYNEQFF. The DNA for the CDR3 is TGTGCGGTGGGCGGCTACAATGAGCAGTTCTTC.

CDR3 residues: CASSIRTGAGEQYF. CDR3 coding DNA: TGTGCCAGTAGTATCCGGACAGGGGCGGGGGAGCAGTACTTC. The rearrangement joins TRBV19 to TRBJ2-7, with TRBD1 matching 9 bases. The CDR3 loop spans 14 amino acids. Germline-derived CDR1 and CDR2 are LNHDA and SQIVND (reference sequence). V lost 3 bases and J lost 7; bases outside the gene matches: 7.

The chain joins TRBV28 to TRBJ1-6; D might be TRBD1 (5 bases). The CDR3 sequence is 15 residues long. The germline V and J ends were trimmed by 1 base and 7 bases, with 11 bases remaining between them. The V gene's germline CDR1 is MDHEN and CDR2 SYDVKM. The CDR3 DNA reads TGTGCCAGCAGTTTATCTTCCGGGGGGAATTCACCCCTCCACTTT. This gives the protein CASSLSSGGNSPLHF.

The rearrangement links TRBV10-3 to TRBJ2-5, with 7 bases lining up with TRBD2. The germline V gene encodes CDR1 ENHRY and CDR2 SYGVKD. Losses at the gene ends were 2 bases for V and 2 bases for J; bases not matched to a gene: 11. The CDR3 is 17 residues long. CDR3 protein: CAISEVVVAGIQETQYF. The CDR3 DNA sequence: TGTGCCATCAGTGAGGTAGTGGTAGCGGGTATTCAAGAGACCCAGTACTTC.

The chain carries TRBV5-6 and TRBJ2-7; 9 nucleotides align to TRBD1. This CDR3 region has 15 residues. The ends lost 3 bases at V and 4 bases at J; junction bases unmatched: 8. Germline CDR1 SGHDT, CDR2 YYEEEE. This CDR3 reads CASSYTGGTPYEQYF. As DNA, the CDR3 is TGTGCCAGCAGCTATACAGGGGGCACCCCTTACGAGCAGTACTTC.

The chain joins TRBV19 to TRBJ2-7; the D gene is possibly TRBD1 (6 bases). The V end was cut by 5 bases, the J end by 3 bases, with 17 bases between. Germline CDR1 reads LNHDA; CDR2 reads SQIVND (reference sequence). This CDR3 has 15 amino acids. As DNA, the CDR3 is TGTGCCAGTAGTGTCAGCCCAGGGGCCGTCTACGAGCAGTACTTC. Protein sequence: CASSVSPGAVYEQYF. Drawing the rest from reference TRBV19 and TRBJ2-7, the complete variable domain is DGGITQSPKYLFRKEGQNVTLSCEQNLNHDAMYWYRQDPGQGLRLIYYSQIVNDFQKGDIAEGYSVSREKKESFPLTVTSAQKNPTAFYLCASSVSPGAVYEQYFGPGTRLTVT.

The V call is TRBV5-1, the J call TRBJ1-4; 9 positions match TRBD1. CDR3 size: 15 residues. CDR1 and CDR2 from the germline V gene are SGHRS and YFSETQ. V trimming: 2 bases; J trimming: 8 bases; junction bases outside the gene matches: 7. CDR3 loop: CASSLGTGPREKLFF. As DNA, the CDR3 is TGCGCCAGCAGCTTAGGGACAGGGCCCAGGGAAAAACTGTTTTTT.

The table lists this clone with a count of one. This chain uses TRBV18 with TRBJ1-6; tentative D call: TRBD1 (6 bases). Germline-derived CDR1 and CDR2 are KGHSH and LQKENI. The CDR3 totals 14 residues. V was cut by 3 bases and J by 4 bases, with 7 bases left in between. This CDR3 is CASSPDRYNSPLHF. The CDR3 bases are TGTGCCAGCTCACCGGACAGATATAATTCACCCCTCCACTTT.

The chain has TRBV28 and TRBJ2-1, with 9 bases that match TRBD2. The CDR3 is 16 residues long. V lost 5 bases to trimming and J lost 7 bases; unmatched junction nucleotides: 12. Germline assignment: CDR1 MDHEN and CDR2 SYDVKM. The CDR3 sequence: CASSRYTAGGGNEQFF. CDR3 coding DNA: TGTGCCAGCAGTCGTTATACAGCGGGAGGAGGTAATGAGCAGTTCTTC.

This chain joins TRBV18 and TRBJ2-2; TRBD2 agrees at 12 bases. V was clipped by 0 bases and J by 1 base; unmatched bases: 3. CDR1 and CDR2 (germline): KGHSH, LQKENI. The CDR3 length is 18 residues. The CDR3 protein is CASSPPEGLAGNTGELFF. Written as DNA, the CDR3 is TGTGCCAGCTCACCACCGGAGGGACTAGCGGGGAACACCGGGGAGCTGTTTTTT.

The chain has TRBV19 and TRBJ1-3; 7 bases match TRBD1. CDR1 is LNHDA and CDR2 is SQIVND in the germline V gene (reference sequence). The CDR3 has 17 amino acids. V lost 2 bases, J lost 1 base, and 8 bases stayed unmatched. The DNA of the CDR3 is TGTGCCAGTAGTATACGACAGGGATCCAGGTCTGGAAACACCATATATTTT. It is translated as CASSIRQGSRSGNTIYF.

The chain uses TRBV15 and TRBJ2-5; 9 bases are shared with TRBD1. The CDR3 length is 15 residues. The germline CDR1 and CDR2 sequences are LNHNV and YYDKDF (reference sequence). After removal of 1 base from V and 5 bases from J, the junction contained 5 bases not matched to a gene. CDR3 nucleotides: TGTGCCACCAGCAGAGTAACAGGGGGCCAGGAGACCCAGTACTTC. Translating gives CATSRVTGGQETQYF.

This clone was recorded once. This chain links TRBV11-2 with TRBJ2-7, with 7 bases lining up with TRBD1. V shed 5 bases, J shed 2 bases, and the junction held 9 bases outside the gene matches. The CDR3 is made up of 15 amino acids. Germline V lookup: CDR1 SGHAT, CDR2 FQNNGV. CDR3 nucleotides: TGTGCCAGCAGCCCCGAGGGGGCGCCCACCTACGAGCAGTACTTC. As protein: CASSPEGAPTYEQYF.

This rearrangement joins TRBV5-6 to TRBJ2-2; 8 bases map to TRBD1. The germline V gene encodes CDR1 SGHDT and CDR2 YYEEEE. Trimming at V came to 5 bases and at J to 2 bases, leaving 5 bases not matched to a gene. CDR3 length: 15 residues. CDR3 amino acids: CASRKGQGNTGELFF. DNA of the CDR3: TGTGCCAGCAGAAAAGGACAGGGCAACACCGGGGAGCTGTTTTTT.

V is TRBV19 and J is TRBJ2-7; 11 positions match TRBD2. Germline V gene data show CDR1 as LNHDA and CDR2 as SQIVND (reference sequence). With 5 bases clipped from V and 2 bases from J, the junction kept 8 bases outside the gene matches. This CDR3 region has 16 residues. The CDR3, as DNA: TGTGCCAGTAGTCCCGTTAGCGGGAGGGCCCCCTACGAGCAGTACTTC. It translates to CASSPVSGRAPYEQYF.

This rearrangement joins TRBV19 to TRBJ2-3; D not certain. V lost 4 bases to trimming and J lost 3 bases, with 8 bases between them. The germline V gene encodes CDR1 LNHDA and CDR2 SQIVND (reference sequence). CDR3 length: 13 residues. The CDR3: CASSRRVTDTQYF. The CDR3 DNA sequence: TGTGCCAGTAGTAGAAGGGTAACAGATACGCAGTATTTT.

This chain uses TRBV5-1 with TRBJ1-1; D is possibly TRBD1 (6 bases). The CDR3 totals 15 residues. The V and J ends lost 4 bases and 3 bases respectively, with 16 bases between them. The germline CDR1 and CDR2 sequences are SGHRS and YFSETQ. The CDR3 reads CASSQYRAEDTEAFF. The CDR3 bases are TGCGCCAGCAGCCAATACAGGGCGGAGGACACTGAAGCTTTCTTT.